These 19 T cell receptor beta chains came from one sample sequenced in a study of cytomegalovirus exposure and HLA in healthy donors. PCR primers comprised 60 Vbeta and 13 Jbeta primers. Only in-frame clones appear in the TCRdb table, and some are missing; sequencing was by immunoSEQ multiplex PCR. The sample yields 110,000 or so clones, about 61% seen once. The source material was PBMCs. The receptor source for this set is a man younger than 35 in good health and CMV-seropositive.

This sequence joins TRBV5-6 and TRBJ2-3; D is uncertain. The germline V gene encodes CDR1 SGHDT and CDR2 YYEEEE. With 0 bases removed from V and 2 bases from J, the gap between germline ends came to 10 bases. This CDR3 spans 15 amino acids. CDR3 region: CASSLGQAYTDTQYF. The CDR3 DNA sequence: TGTGCCAGCAGCTTGGGGCAGGCCTACACAGATACGCAGTATTTT.

This clone was recorded once. This chain's CDR3 is CASSGKGGAYEQYV. In nucleotides, the CDR3 is TGTGCCAGCAGTGGAAAAGGGGGGGCCTACGAGCAGTACGTC. The chain combines TRBV2 with TRBJ2-7; D is perhaps TRBD2 (7 bases). The CDR3 runs to 14 residues. Trimming shortened V by 4 bases and J by 2 bases, and 12 bases separated the two germline ends. Germline-derived CDR1 and CDR2 are SNHLY and FYNNEI.

In DNA form, the CDR3 reads TGTGCCAGCAGCGTACAGACGAACACCGGGGAGCTGTTTTTT. It encodes CASSVQTNTGELFF. The V call is TRBV9, the J call TRBJ2-2; D is unresolved. CDR1 SGDLS and CDR2 YYNGEE come from the germline V gene. V lost 1 base and J lost 0, with 4 bases in between. The CDR3 loop spans 14 amino acids. The full variable domain, its missing parts supplied by reference TRBV9 and TRBJ2-2, is DSGVTQTPKHLITATGQRVTLRCSPRSGDLSVYWYQQSLDQGLQFLIQYYNGEERAKGNILERFSAQQFPDLHSELNLSSLELGDSALYFCASSVQTNTGELFFGEGSRLTVL.

The chain links TRBV6-5 to TRBJ1-4, with D maybe TRBD1 (5 bases). CDR1 is MNHEY and CDR2 is SVGAGI in the germline V gene. CDR3 size: 14 residues. Deletions cut 8 bases from V and 3 bases from J, with 13 bases between. CDR3 DNA sequence: TGTGCCAGCCGCCACGGGGGTTCTAATGAAAAACTGTTTTTT. Translated, it gives CASRHGGSNEKLFF.

The genes are TRBV15 and TRBJ2-1; TRBD2 might be the D (5 bases). Trimming took off 0 bases at V and 2 bases at J, with 11 bases between the two ends. Germline-derived CDR1 and CDR2 are LNHNV and YYDKDF (reference sequence). The CDR3 consists of 16 residues. The CDR3 loop is CATSRDWRGTYNEQFF. CDR3 nucleotide sequence: TGTGCCACCAGCAGAGATTGGCGAGGGACCTACAATGAGCAGTTCTTC. The entire variable domain, with the rest obtained from reference TRBV15 and TRBJ2-1, is as follows: DAMVIQNPRYQVTQFGKPVTLSCSQTLNHNVMYWYQQKSSQAPKLLFHYYDKDFNNEADTPDNFQSRRPNTSFCFLDIRSPGLGDTAMYLCATSRDWRGTYNEQFFGPGTRLTVL.

Note on this clone: One junction end disagrees with the germline gene, perhaps due to a read error. The chain joins TRBV18 to TRBJ2-1; unclear D gene. CDR1 and CDR2 (germline): KGHSH, LQKENI. This CDR3 is built from 11 residues. As DNA, the CDR3 is TGTGCCAGCTCACCAAACAACGAGCAGTTCTTC. As protein: CASSPNNEQFF. Based on the CDR3 plus reference TRBV18 and TRBJ2-1, the full variable domain is NAGVMQNPRHLVRRRGQEARLRCSPMKGHSHVYWYRQLPEEGLKFMVYLQKENIIDESGMPKERFSAEFPKEGPSILRIQQVVRGDSAAYFCASSPNNEQFFGPGTRLTVL.

This clone turned up a few times. V usage is TRBV6-1 and J usage is TRBJ1-5; possible D gene TRBD1, 5 bases. CDR3 length equals 16 residues. Trimming left V 3 bases short and J 0 bases short, with 12 bases between. Germline V gene sequence: CDR1 MNHNS, CDR2 SASEGT. The chain's CDR3 is CASSEFRGYSNQPQHF. Written as DNA, the CDR3 is TGTGCCAGCAGTGAGTTTCGGGGGTATAGCAATCAGCCCCAGCATTTT.

For the CDR3, the DNA is TGTGCCAGCAGCCTCGACTCGGACAGAAACACCGGGGAGCTGTTTTTT. Translated, it gives CASSLDSDRNTGELFF. The chain is built from TRBV7-3 and TRBJ2-2; D may be TRBD1 (6 bases). Trimming took 5 bases from V and 2 from J, leaving 15 bases between them. Germline CDR1 is SGHTA and CDR2 is FQGTGA. The CDR3 is made up of 16 amino acids.

The rearrangement uses TRBV6-6 and TRBJ2-7, with D perhaps TRBD2 (5 bases). There are 16 residues in the CDR3. CDR1 is MNHNY and CDR2 is SVGAGI in the germline V gene (reference sequence). Trimming shortened V by 7 bases and J by 3 bases, and 22 bases separated the two germline ends. Here the CDR3 reads CASTSNPGSSLYEQYF. DNA of the CDR3: TGTGCCAGCACCTCTAACCCGGGGAGCAGCCTCTACGAGCAGTACTTC.

The chain combines TRBV6-1 with TRBJ1-2; a possible D gene is TRBD1 (5 bases). The CDR3 extends over 14 amino acids. Trimming shortened V by 7 bases and J by 4 bases, and 16 bases separated the two germline ends. The V gene's germline CDR1 is MNHNS and CDR2 SASEGT. The CDR3 DNA sequence: TGTGCCAGCACCGAAGGGGAGGGTATCTATGGCTACACCTTC. Encoded protein: CASTEGEGIYGYTF.

This clone was observed a handful of times. The rearrangement uses TRBV15 and TRBJ2-1; possible D gene TRBD1, 6 bases. Trimming removed 5 bases from V and 0 bases from J, with 23 bases in between. This CDR3 is built from 19 residues. Germline V gives CDR1 LNHNV, CDR2 YYDKDF (reference sequence). The CDR3 spells CATSSSNSRGPGSYNEQFF. Written as DNA, the CDR3 is TGTGCCACCAGCTCCTCAAATAGCAGGGGTCCAGGCTCCTACAATGAGCAGTTCTTC.

This clone occurred a few times. The chain couples TRBV7-9 to TRBJ1-1; D is ambiguous. Per the germline V gene, CDR1 is SEHNR and CDR2 is FQNEAQ (reference sequence). This CDR3 has 16 amino acids. V was pared by 5 bases and J by 3 bases, with 19 bases between. The CDR3 DNA reads as TGTGCCAGCAGCCCCATTGGGCAGCCCCGCTACACTGAAGCTTTCTTT. Translation: CASSPIGQPRYTEAFF.

The rearrangement links TRBV27 to TRBJ2-6; D remains unclear. The V gene's germline CDR1 is MNHEY and CDR2 SMNVEV (reference sequence). The CDR3 has 16 amino acids. V lost 1 base, J lost 0 bases, and 7 bases lay in between. The CDR3 DNA sequence: TGTGCCAGCAGTTTATGGCTGAACTCTGGGGCCAACGTCCTGACTTTC. Protein: CASSLWLNSGANVLTF.

In its sample, this clone was seen once. This chain connects TRBV7-9 to TRBJ2-5, with D perhaps matching TRBD1 (5 bases). The CDR3 is 15 amino acids. Germline V gene lookup returns CDR1 SEHNR and CDR2 FQNEAQ (reference sequence). V gave up 1 base and J gave up 0 bases, with 9 bases separating them. In nucleotides, the CDR3 is TGTGCCAGCAGCTTAGGACAGAACCACCAAGAGACCCAGTACTTC. Protein: CASSLGQNHQETQYF.

The chain couples TRBV5-6 to TRBJ2-7, with D maybe TRBD1 (7 bases). The CDR3 runs to 18 residues. The V and J ends lost 4 bases and 0 bases respectively, with 23 bases between them. Germline V gene lookup returns CDR1 SGHDT and CDR2 YYEEEE. The CDR3 DNA reads TGTGCCAGCAGCGATTTTGGGGGAGGAGACAGGGTCTCCTACGAGCAGTACGTC. Translating it yields CASSDFGGGDRVSYEQYV.

This clone was picked up a small number of times. The J gene is TRBJ1-3, the V gene TRBV5-6; 11 nucleotides match TRBD1. J gave up 4 bases and V 2 bases, and 2 bases lay outside the gene matches. The CDR3 covers 15 residues. Looked up from germline, CDR1 is SGHDT and CDR2 is YYEEEE. The CDR3 DNA reads as TGTGCCAGCAGCTTTCGGACAGGGGGCGGAAACACCATATATTTT. It translates to CASSFRTGGGNTIYF.

V usage is TRBV19 and J usage is TRBJ1-2, with D hard to call. CDR1 and CDR2 from the germline V gene are LNHDA and SQIVND (reference sequence). This CDR3 has 14 amino acids. V lost 3 bases, J lost 4 bases, and 12 bases lay in between. The CDR3 loop reads CASSMTQAGYGYTF. CDR3 nucleotides: TGTGCCAGTAGTATGACCCAGGCGGGCTATGGCTACACCTTC.

The chain employs TRBV6-6 and TRBJ1-2; D not resolved. This CDR3 has 15 residues. CDR1 is MNHNY and CDR2 is SVGAGI in the germline V gene (reference sequence). With 5 bases removed from V and 4 bases from J, the gap between germline ends came to 17 bases. The CDR3: CASSDTMGHGYGYTF. CDR3 bases: TGTGCCAGCAGTGATACCATGGGCCACGGCTATGGCTACACCTTC.

The chain carries TRBV2 and TRBJ2-5, with 7 bases fitting TRBD1. The junction had 13 bases not matched to a gene; V was cut back by 4 bases and J by 5 bases. CDR1 SNHLY and CDR2 FYNNEI come from the germline V gene. This CDR3 has 16 residues. The CDR3, as DNA: TGTGCCAGCAGTGTTGGCCAAGGGGGCCTGGGGGAGACCCAGTACTTC. It specifies CASSVGQGGLGETQYF.